This T cell receptor (beta chain) appears in the sequencing data of a study of blood T cells in healthy people across ages. The donors, healthy Caucasians from Russia, were aged roughly 6 to 90. V gave up 5 bases and J gave up 2 bases; unmatched junction bases: 10. Germline CDR1 reads SQVTM; CDR2 reads ANQGSEA. The CDR3 sequence is 16 residues long. In regard to this clonotype: The antigen remains undetermined.

Whole-study results and caveats: Greater diversity and more naive CD4+ cells were seen in long-lived donors than in aged donors.

Primed by a sample-barcoded 5' primer and a J-beta primer mix, a second PCR proceeded for about 7 to 12 cycles. Each CDR3 protein gets one entry after TCRdb re-called the 5' RACE reads with MiXCR. The sample has nearly 800,000 distinct CDR3 sequences; around 25% are singletons. This sample was also put to use in a study of T cells of mothers and their children. This second report adds: Donors were a few healthy Caucasian mothers and their six children. The study found slightly higher but non-significant overlap in related versus unrelated mother-child pairs.

Source material: blood. The chain employs TRBV29-1 and TRBJ2-2, with 8 bases matching TRBD1. This receptor was obtained from a boy aged 5-17 years in good health. CDR3 region: CSVTGQDYVNTGELFF. Here the CDR3 DNA reads TGCAGCGTTACGGGACAGGACTACGTTAACACCGGGGAGCTGTTTTTT.